This TCR beta chain was profiled in a study of blood T cell repertoires in COVID-19. Original methodology: Reference gene primer amplification in the assay estimated nucleated cell counts. Method: immunoSEQ multiplex PCR; TCRdb's copy keeps in-frame clones and lacks some. V and J calls and clone size are those listed in that table; D and trimming were worked out from the DNA. The data contain roughly 200,000 clones, nearly 90% of them singletons. Germline lookup yields CDR1 SQVTM and CDR2 ANQGSEA. The CDR3 is 13 amino acids. J was trimmed by 6 bases and V by 4 bases; bases with no gene match: 4. The sequenced sample was peripheral blood. The receptor was isolated from a man in his fifties or sixties with active or convalescent COVID-19. The V gene is TRBV29-1, the J gene TRBJ2-7, with 12 bases that match TRBD2. The CDR3 spells CSVVTSGGSEQYF. CDR3 in DNA: TGCAGCGTTGTGACTAGCGGGGGTTCCGAGCAGTACTTC.